Following are 6 T cell receptor beta chains from one sample sequenced in a study of response to subunit inactivated influenza vaccine. TCRdb recomputed calls from the RT-PCR reads with MiXCR, one row per CDR3 protein. Among over 450,000 distinct CDR3 sequences listed, 10% to 15% were seen once. The sequenced sample was PBMCs from blood, obtained roughly 47 days after vaccination. These TCRs come from a man aged 50 or older who received an inactivated influenza vaccine.

The table lists this clonotype with a count of one. The final CDR3 position lacks the conserved phenylalanine or tryptophan, pointing to a likely read error. The chain uses TRBV7-2 and TRBJ2-5; the D is unclear. The V end lost 2 bases, the J end lost 1 base, and 14 bases lay between the germline ends. CDR3 size: 16 residues. The germline V gene has CDR1 SGHTA and CDR2 FQGNSA. CDR3 coding DNA: TGTGCCAGCAGCTTACTGTCACCGAGTACCCAAGAGACCCAGTACTTA. Translated, it gives CASSLLSPSTQETQYL.

This clonotype came up a few times. The chain joins TRBV7-2 to TRBJ2-1, with 11 bases fitting TRBD2. J was trimmed by 7 bases and V by 0 bases; bases with no gene match: 8. Germline values: CDR1 SGHTA, CDR2 FQGNSA. The CDR3 covers 17 residues. For the CDR3, the DNA is TGTGCCAGCAGCTTAGCCCTAGCGGGAGGTCAGGGGAATGAGCAGTTCTTC. Protein sequence: CASSLALAGGQGNEQFF.

This clonotype occurred a few times. The genes are TRBV2 and TRBJ1-3; no clear D. In germline, CDR1 is SNHLY, CDR2 FYNNEI. The length of the CDR3 is 15 residues. The V gene lost 4 bases and the J gene lost 7 bases, with 17 bases spanning the gap. Written as DNA, the CDR3 is TGTGCCAGCAGTGGGTGGGGTTCCGGAGGTAACACCATATATTTT. This codes for CASSGWGSGGNTIYF.

The gene calls are TRBV12-3 or TRBV12-4 and TRBJ2-2; D perhaps matches TRBD1 (5 bases). This CDR3 comprises 14 residues. Trimming removed 6 bases at V and 4 bases at J, with 12 bases between. CDR3 DNA sequence: TGTGCCAGCAGCATACAGGTATCCACCGGGGAGCTGTTTTTT. Translated, it gives CASSIQVSTGELFF.

This clonotype was found a few times. The rearrangement links TRBV7-9 to TRBJ2-1; the D is unclear. The germline V gene encodes CDR1 SEHNR and CDR2 FQNEAQ (reference sequence). CDR3 length: 15 residues. Trimming left V 0 bases short and J 8 bases short, with 14 bases between. CDR3 DNA: TGTGCCAGCAGCTTAGCTAGCTTGGCCACTGATGAGCAGTTCTTC. As protein: CASSLASLATDEQFF.

The sample holds many counts of this clonotype. The CDR3 protein is CASSRTGNTGELFF. The DNA for the CDR3 is TGTGCCAGCTCGCGGACAGGGAACACCGGGGAGCTGTTTTTT. The V call is TRBV7-9, the J call TRBJ2-2; 7 bases agree with TRBD1. V shed 8 bases, J shed 1 base, and the junction held 4 bases outside the gene matches. CDR3 length: 14 amino acids. Germline lookup yields CDR1 SEHNR and CDR2 FQNEAQ (reference sequence).